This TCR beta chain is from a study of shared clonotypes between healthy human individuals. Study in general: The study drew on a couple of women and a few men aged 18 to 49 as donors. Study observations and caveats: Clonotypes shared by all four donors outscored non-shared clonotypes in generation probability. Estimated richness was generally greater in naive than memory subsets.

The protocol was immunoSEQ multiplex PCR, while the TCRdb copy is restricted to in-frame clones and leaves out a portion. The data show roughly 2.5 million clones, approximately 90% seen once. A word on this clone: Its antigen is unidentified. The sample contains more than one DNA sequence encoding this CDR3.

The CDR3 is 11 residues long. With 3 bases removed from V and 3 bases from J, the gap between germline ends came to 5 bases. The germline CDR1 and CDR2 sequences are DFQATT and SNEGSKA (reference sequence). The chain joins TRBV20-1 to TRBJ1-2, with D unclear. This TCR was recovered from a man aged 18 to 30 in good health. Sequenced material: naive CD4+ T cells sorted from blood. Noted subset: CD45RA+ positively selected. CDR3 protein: CSARRDYGYTF. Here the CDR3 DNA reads TGCAGTGCTAGGAGAGACTATGGCTACACCTTC.